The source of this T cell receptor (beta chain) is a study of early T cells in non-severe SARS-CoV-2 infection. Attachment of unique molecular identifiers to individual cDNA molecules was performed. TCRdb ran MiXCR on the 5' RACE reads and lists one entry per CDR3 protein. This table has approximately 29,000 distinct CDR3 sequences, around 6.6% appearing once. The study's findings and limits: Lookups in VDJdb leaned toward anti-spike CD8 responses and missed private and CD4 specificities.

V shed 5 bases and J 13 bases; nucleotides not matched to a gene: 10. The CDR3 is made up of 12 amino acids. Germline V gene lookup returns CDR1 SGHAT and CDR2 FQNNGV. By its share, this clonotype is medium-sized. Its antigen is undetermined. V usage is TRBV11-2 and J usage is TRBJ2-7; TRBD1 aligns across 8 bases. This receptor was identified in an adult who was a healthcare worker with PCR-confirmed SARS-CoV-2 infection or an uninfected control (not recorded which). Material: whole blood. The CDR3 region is CASSIGQGQAYF. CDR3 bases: TGTGCCAGCAGCATAGGTCAGGGACAGGCCTACTTC.